The 32 T cell receptor beta chains in this list originate from one sample, sequenced in a study of blood T cells in healthy people across ages. Using a J-beta primer mix together with a sample-barcoded 5' primer, a second PCR was run for roughly 6 to 12 cycles. TCRdb re-called the 5' RACE reads through MiXCR, storing one row per CDR3 protein. The table has approximately 880,000 distinct CDR3 sequences, 48% seen once. What was sequenced was blood. The receptors shown here come from a man aged 25-45 years in good health.

The chain is built from TRBV2 and TRBJ2-4; D is undetermined. This CDR3 is 14 amino acids long. Trimming took off 9 bases at V and 2 bases at J, with 14 bases between the two ends. Germline CDR1 and CDR2: SNHLY and FYNNEI. CDR3 nucleotide sequence: TGTGCCAGACGATTAGTTGAGTCCAAAAACATTCAGTACTTC. This encodes CARRLVESKNIQYF. Filled out from reference TRBV2 and TRBJ2-4, the complete variable domain reads EPEVTQTPSHQVTQMGQEVILRCVPISNHLYFYWYRQILGQKVEFLVSFYNNEISEKSEIFDDQFSVERPDGSNFTLKIRSTKLEDSAMYFCARRLVESKNIQYFGAGTRLSVL.

This clonotype occurred a few times. The rearrangement joins TRBV28 to TRBJ1-2; no firm D call. The germline V and J ends were trimmed by 2 bases and 2 bases, with 6 bases remaining between them. CDR3 length equals 13 residues. The germline V gene has CDR1 MDHEN and CDR2 SYDVKM. CDR3 DNA: TGTGCCAGCAGTTTAAAACAGAACTATGGCTACACCTTC. It translates to CASSLKQNYGYTF.

This clonotype was observed a handful of times. The V gene is TRBV5-1, the J gene TRBJ2-5, with a possible D match to TRBD1 (6 bases). CDR1 is SGHRS, CDR2 YFSETQ, per germline. Trimming stripped 4 bases from V and 1 base from J, with 11 bases between. The CDR3 is made up of 14 amino acids. The DNA for the CDR3 is TGCGCCAGCAGCGAGGACAGTTTCCAAGAGACCCAGTACTTC. This sequence encodes CASSEDSFQETQYF.

This clonotype appeared a single time. The chain has TRBV4-2 and TRBJ2-3, with D tentatively TRBD2 (7 bases). Germline V gives CDR1 LGHNA, CDR2 YNFKEQ. V gave up 4 bases and J gave up 1 base, with 18 bases separating them. This CDR3 has 17 residues. The CDR3 protein is CASSRNAGAGGTDTQYF. CDR3 in DNA: TGTGCCAGCAGCCGGAACGCGGGGGCCGGAGGCACAGATACGCAGTATTTT.

This clonotype has only a few counts. The chain couples TRBV14 to TRBJ1-3, with no clear D. Trimming removed 4 bases at V and 4 bases at J, with 14 bases between. The CDR3 sequence is 15 residues long. The germline gives CDR1 SGHDN, CDR2 FVKESK. CDR3 nucleotide sequence: TGTGCCAGCAGCCGGACGGTTCTGGGAGGAAACACCATATATTTT. Protein sequence: CASSRTVLGGNTIYF.

This clonotype was recorded a few times. The V gene is TRBV29-1, the J gene TRBJ1-4; 9 bases map to TRBD1. CDR1 is SQVTM, CDR2 ANQGSEA, per germline. V shed 5 bases, J shed 4 bases, and the junction held 8 bases outside the gene matches. This CDR3 has 15 amino acids. The CDR3 is CSVSGTGLYNEKLFF. Written as DNA, the CDR3 is TGCAGCGTTTCCGGGACAGGGTTGTATAATGAAAAACTGTTTTTT.

Points on this clonotype: A clone one base away is much larger, so this may be a read error. V usage is TRBV10-3 and J usage is TRBJ2-7; a possible D gene is TRBD1 (6 bases). Germline lookup yields CDR1 ENHRY and CDR2 SYGVKD. The CDR3 has 15 amino acids. The CDR3 protein is CAINEQGTDSYEQYF. CDR3 DNA sequence: TGTGCCATCAATGAGCAGGGGACGGATTCCTACGAGCAGTACTTC.

The chain combines TRBV5-1 with TRBJ2-7; D is possibly TRBD1 (7 bases). The CDR3 has 14 residues. Germline CDR1 SGHRS, CDR2 YFSETQ. V was clipped by 4 bases and J by 3 bases, with 14 bases between them. The CDR3 region is CASSGQGGVYEQYF. For the CDR3, the DNA is TGCGCCAGCAGCGGGCAGGGGGGAGTCTACGAGCAGTACTTC.

The rearrangement uses TRBV24-1 and TRBJ2-1, with TRBD1 matching 12 bases. Germline V gives CDR1 KGHDR, CDR2 SFDVKD. CDR3 size: 17 residues. Trimming cost V 4 bases and J 5 bases; bases outside gene matches: 8. The CDR3 nucleotides read TGTGCCACCAGTGAATCCGGGACAGGGGGCGATCACAATGAGCAGTTCTTC. Encoded protein: CATSESGTGGDHNEQFF.

The rearrangement uses TRBV27 and TRBJ2-3; TRBD2 aligns across 10 bases. This CDR3 has 15 residues. Germline V CDR1 and CDR2: MNHEY, SMNVEV (reference sequence). With V trimmed by 10 bases and J by 0 bases, 7 bases remained unmatched. The CDR3 spells CATSSGGLSTDTQYF. The CDR3 bases are TGTGCCACCTCTAGCGGGGGCCTTAGCACAGATACGCAGTATTTT.

The table lists this clonotype with a few counts. The gene calls are TRBV4-1 and TRBJ2-3, with 8 bases aligning to TRBD1. CDR1 is MGHRA and CDR2 is YSYEKL in the germline V gene. V shed 2 bases and J 1 base; nucleotides not matched to a gene: 8. The CDR3 has 17 amino acids. The CDR3 reads CASSQSETGARTDTQYF. In DNA form, the CDR3 reads TGCGCCAGCAGCCAATCGGAGACAGGGGCCCGCACAGATACGCAGTATTTT.

This clonotype was recorded a few times. The V gene is TRBV28, the J gene TRBJ2-7, with no clear D. This CDR3 contains 12 residues. Trimming removed 3 bases at V and 6 bases at J, with 9 bases between. Germline V gene lookup returns CDR1 MDHEN and CDR2 SYDVKM. The CDR3 coding sequence is TGTGCCAGCAGTTTGCGGCCGTCCGAGCAGTACTTC. It codes for CASSLRPSEQYF.

The J gene is TRBJ1-5, the V gene TRBV27; D remains ambiguous. The CDR3 is 15 residues long. V was shortened by 4 bases and J by 2 bases, with 12 bases between the two germline ends. Germline V CDR1 and CDR2: MNHEY, SMNVEV (reference sequence). The CDR3 reads CASSWAAGGNQPQHF. In DNA form, the CDR3 reads TGTGCCAGCAGTTGGGCAGCCGGGGGCAATCAGCCCCAGCATTTT.

V gene TRBV18 combines with J gene TRBJ2-3, with D possibly being TRBD2 (6 bases). Between the trimmed V and J ends, which lost 2 bases and 4 bases, there was a span of 10 bases. Germline V gene lookup returns CDR1 KGHSH and CDR2 LQKENI. The CDR3 length is 14 residues. In DNA, the CDR3 is TGTGCCAGCTCACCAAAACGGGGGTCAGATACGCAGTATTTT. Its translation: CASSPKRGSDTQYF. Full variable domain (outside the CDR3, taken from reference TRBV18 and TRBJ2-3): NAGVMQNPRHLVRRRGQEARLRCSPMKGHSHVYWYRQLPEEGLKFMVYLQKENIIDESGMPKERFSAEFPKEGPSILRIQQVVRGDSAAYFCASSPKRGSDTQYFGPGTRLTVL.

The J gene is TRBJ2-3, the V gene TRBV12-3 or TRBV12-4, with D tentatively TRBD2 (6 bases). With 6 bases removed from V and 2 bases from J, the gap between germline ends came to 18 bases. The CDR3 runs to 16 residues. The chain's CDR3 is CASSSTGRGATDTQYF. Written as DNA, the CDR3 is TGTGCCAGCAGCTCTACCGGGAGAGGGGCCACAGATACGCAGTATTTT.

This clonotype was counted only a few times. This rearrangement joins TRBV27 to TRBJ1-5, with TRBD1 matching over 12 bases. The CDR3 runs to 17 residues. Germline assignment: CDR1 MNHEY and CDR2 SMNVEV (reference sequence). After removal of 5 bases from V and 6 bases from J, the junction contained 11 bases not matched to a gene. Here the CDR3 reads CASSPRDRGPVGQPQHF. In nucleotides, the CDR3 is TGTGCCAGCAGTCCGCGGGACAGGGGGCCCGTTGGTCAGCCCCAGCATTTT.

Concerning this clonotype itself: A much larger clonotype is one base distant, so this may be a read error. The CDR3: CASSLEGVGTGSYNEQFF. In DNA form, the CDR3 reads TGTGCCAGCAGCTTAGAAGGTGTCGGGACAGGCTCCTACAATGAGCAGTTCTTC. This sequence joins TRBV11-2 and TRBJ2-1; TRBD1 aligns across 8 bases. The ends lost 0 bases at V and 0 bases at J; junction bases unmatched: 7. CDR3 length equals 18 residues. The germline V gene has CDR1 SGHAT and CDR2 FQNNGV.

This chain links TRBV24-1 with TRBJ2-3, with D tentatively TRBD1 (6 bases). V lost 2 bases to trimming and J lost 6 bases, with 20 bases between them. Germline-derived CDR1 and CDR2 are KGHDR and SFDVKD. The CDR3 sequence is 17 residues long. CDR3: CATSDSGSGKQGDTQYF. In DNA, the CDR3 is TGTGCCACCAGTGATTCGGGGTCCGGGAAACAGGGCGATACGCAGTATTTT.

This clonotype came up a few times. The chain recombines TRBV20-1 with TRBJ2-1, with TRBD2 identical over 13 bases. The trim removed 4 bases at V and 12 bases at J, leaving 9 bases unmatched. There are 14 residues in the CDR3. Germline CDR1 and CDR2: DFQATT and SNEGSKA (reference sequence). This CDR3 is CSATTSGGPRGQFF. The CDR3 region has the DNA TGCAGTGCTACGACTAGCGGGGGGCCCCGGGGGCAGTTCTTC.

A few counts support this clonotype. The chain carries TRBV20-1 and TRBJ2-1; TRBD2 agrees at 8 bases. From germline, CDR1 is DFQATT and CDR2 SNEGSKA (reference sequence). This CDR3 spans 14 amino acids. The V segment lost 6 bases and the J segment 3 bases; nucleotides outside the gene matches: 7. CDR3: CSASTGGDYNEQFF. Written as DNA, the CDR3 is TGCAGTGCAAGCACCGGGGGGGACTACAATGAGCAGTTCTTC.

The chain is built from TRBV20-1 and TRBJ2-1; 14 nucleotides line up with TRBD2. The CDR3 contains 16 residues. V trimming: 5 bases; J trimming: 5 bases; junction bases outside the gene matches: 8. Germline assignment: CDR1 DFQATT and CDR2 SNEGSKA (reference sequence). The CDR3 DNA is TGCAGTGCTGAGAGGACTAGCGGGGGGATACACAATGAGCAGTTCTTC. Translation gives CSAERTSGGIHNEQFF.

Notes on this clonotype: One junction end does not reproduce the germline sequence, and a read error may be involved. The chain is built from TRBV5-1 and TRBJ1-5, with 7 bases aligning to TRBD1. The CDR3 runs to 15 residues. Per germline, CDR1 SGHRS and CDR2 YFSETQ. The CDR3 coding sequence is TGCGCCAGCAACTTGGGGACAGACGTCAATCAGCCCCAGCATTTT. Translation: CASNLGTDVNQPQHF.

A few counts support this clonotype. V gene TRBV24-1 combines with J gene TRBJ2-1; D unresolved. The V gene's germline CDR1 is KGHDR and CDR2 SFDVKD. The CDR3 length is 14 residues. V lost 3 bases and J lost 5, with 10 bases in between. CDR3 protein: CATSDRFMDNEQFF. The CDR3 nucleotides read TGTGCCACCAGTGATCGTTTTATGGACAATGAGCAGTTCTTC.

V usage is TRBV7-2 and J usage is TRBJ2-3; the D gene is possibly TRBD1 (7 bases). With 1 base removed from V and 9 bases from J, the gap between germline ends came to 14 bases. Germline V gene sequence: CDR1 SGHTA, CDR2 FQGNSA. The CDR3 loop spans 14 amino acids. This CDR3 is CASSLVAPGGTQYF. Here the CDR3 DNA reads TGTGCCAGCAGCTTAGTAGCCCCAGGGGGGACGCAGTATTTT.

V and J are TRBV6-2 or TRBV6-3 and TRBJ2-5; D is unclear. Trimming shortened V by 5 bases and J by 2 bases, and 12 bases separated the two germline ends. The CDR3 is 14 residues long. Germline CDR1 MNHEY, CDR2 SVGEGT. This CDR3 reads CASSLDGWQETQYF. CDR3 in DNA: TGTGCCAGCAGTCTCGATGGGTGGCAAGAGACCCAGTACTTC.

The chain combines TRBV28 with TRBJ2-3; D may be TRBD1 or TRBD2 (5 bases each). Trimming stripped 5 bases from V and 4 bases from J, with 16 bases between. Germline CDR1 is MDHEN and CDR2 is SYDVKM. The CDR3 contains 15 residues. The CDR3: CASSDPGRGADTQYF. CDR3 DNA: TGTGCCAGCAGTGATCCAGGGAGAGGGGCAGATACGCAGTATTTT.

This chain links TRBV28 with TRBJ1-2; TRBD1 agrees at 7 bases. Trimming removed 5 bases from V and 4 bases from J; junction bases left unmatched: 10. CDR1 MDHEN and CDR2 SYDVKM come from the germline V gene. The CDR3 is made up of 15 amino acids. CDR3 DNA sequence: TGTGCCAGCAGTCCGGTCGGGACAGCGATCTATGGCTACACCTTC. Translating gives CASSPVGTAIYGYTF.

The chain links TRBV11-3 to TRBJ2-1; no firm D call. Trimming removed 5 bases from V and 6 bases from J, with 11 bases in between. Germline CDR1 and CDR2: SGHNT and YENEEA. The CDR3 runs 13 residues. In DNA, the CDR3 is TGTGCCAGCAGCCCCATGCGGCTCAATGAGCAGTTCTTC. This encodes CASSPMRLNEQFF.

The rearrangement links TRBV7-9 to TRBJ2-1; maybe TRBD1 (5 bases). Germline V lookup: CDR1 SEHNR, CDR2 FQNEAQ (reference sequence). The V and J ends lost 5 bases and 7 bases respectively, with 9 bases between them. The CDR3 totals 12 residues. The chain's CDR3 is CASSQQENEQFF. The CDR3 nucleotides are TGTGCCAGCAGCCAACAGGAGAATGAGCAGTTCTTC.

This chain joins TRBV29-1 and TRBJ1-5, with no clear D. The germline CDR1 and CDR2 sequences are SQVTM and ANQGSEA. This CDR3 is built from 13 residues. Trimming stripped 4 bases from V and 5 bases from J, with 12 bases between. The CDR3 bases are TGCAGCGTTGCCTACCAAGGGCATCAGCCCCAGCATTTT. Translated, it gives CSVAYQGHQPQHF. Drawing the rest from reference TRBV29-1 and TRBJ1-5, the complete variable domain is SAVISQKPSRDICQRGTSLTIQCQVDSQVTMMFWYRQQPGQSLTLIATANQGSEATYESGFVIDKFPISRPNLTFSTLTVSNMSPEDSSIYLCSVAYQGHQPQHFGDGTRLSIL.

The chain is built from TRBV29-1 and TRBJ1-5; 10 nucleotides agree with TRBD1. Per germline, CDR1 SQVTM and CDR2 ANQGSEA. The CDR3 is 15 residues long. With 6 bases clipped from V and 4 bases from J, the junction kept 9 bases outside the gene matches. CDR3 loop: CSVVTGGGVNQPQHF. In DNA, the CDR3 is TGCAGCGTGGTGACAGGGGGCGGTGTAAATCAGCCCCAGCATTTT.

The chain recombines TRBV20-1 with TRBJ1-4; D gene ambiguous. The germline gives CDR1 DFQATT, CDR2 SNEGSKA (reference sequence). CDR3 length: 14 residues. The V end was cut by 3 bases, the J end by 3 bases, with 11 bases between. The CDR3: CSASFPVPNEKLFF. CDR3 in DNA: TGCAGTGCTAGTTTCCCGGTCCCTAATGAAAAACTGTTTTTT.